Described below is a single T cell receptor beta chain sequence and its context. Its antigen is not known. The record originates from a study of cytomegalovirus exposure and HLA in healthy donors. The CDR3 sequence is 14 residues long. The germline CDR1 and CDR2 sequences are MGHRA and YSYEKL. V lost 0 bases and J 5 bases, leaving 9 bases between the germline ends. Clones were sequenced by immunoSEQ multiplex PCR, and TCRdb holds only the in-frame ones, with some missing. The table includes more than 65,000 clones, about 92% detected once. Regarding the study as a whole: As confirmed in vitro, three CMV-associated chains were specific for CMV antigens. Both high specificity and high sensitivity reportedly marked the classifier's diagnosis of cytomegalovirus status.

The clonotype was recovered from a man younger than 35 in good health and CMV-seronegative. The specimen was PBMCs. The rearrangement joins TRBV4-1 to TRBJ2-3, with D unclear. CDR3 sequence reads: CASSQEHWRDTQYF. The CDR3 nucleotides are TGCGCCAGCAGCCAAGAGCACTGGAGAGATACGCAGTATTTT.